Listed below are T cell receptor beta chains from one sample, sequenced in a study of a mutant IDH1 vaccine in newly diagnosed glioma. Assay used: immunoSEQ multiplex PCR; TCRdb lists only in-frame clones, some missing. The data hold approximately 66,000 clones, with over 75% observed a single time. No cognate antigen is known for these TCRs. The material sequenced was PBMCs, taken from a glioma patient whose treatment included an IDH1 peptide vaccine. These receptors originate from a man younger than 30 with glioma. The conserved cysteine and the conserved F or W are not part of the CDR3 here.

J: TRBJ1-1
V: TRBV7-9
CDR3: ASSLVVGDEAF

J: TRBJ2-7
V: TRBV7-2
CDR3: ASSPAGTRLDSYEQY

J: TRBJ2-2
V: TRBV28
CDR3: ASSLSGPNTGELF

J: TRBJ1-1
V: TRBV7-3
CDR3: ASSFWTNTEAF

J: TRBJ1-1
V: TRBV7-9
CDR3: ASSFDGRPNTEAF

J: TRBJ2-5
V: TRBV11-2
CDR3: ASSTTPGQGGETQY

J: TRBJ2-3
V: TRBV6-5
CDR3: ASSYWASGRADTQY

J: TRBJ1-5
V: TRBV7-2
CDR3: ASSLVPLNQPQH

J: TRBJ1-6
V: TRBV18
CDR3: ASSPGRGGPNSPLH

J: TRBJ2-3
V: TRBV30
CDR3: AWSAGPGTDTQY

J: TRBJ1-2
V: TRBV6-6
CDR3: ASSYYGDYGYT

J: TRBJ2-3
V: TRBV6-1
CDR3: ASSEGGGSGDTQY

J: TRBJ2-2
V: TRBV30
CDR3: AWSFGRGTGELF

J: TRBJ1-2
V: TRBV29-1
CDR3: SVRWFDLGGYT

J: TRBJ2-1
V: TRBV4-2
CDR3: ASSQVGSGTSNEQF

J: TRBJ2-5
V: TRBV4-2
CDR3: ASSQEASGGARVETQY

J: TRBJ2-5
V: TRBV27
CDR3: ASSHWTGWRAIAGGRRGLTQY

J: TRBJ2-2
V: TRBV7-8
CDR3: ASSRIAGAGGELF

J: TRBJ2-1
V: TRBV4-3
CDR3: ASSQESTPYNEQF

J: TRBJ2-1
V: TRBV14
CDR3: ASSQDFSGGPHNEQF

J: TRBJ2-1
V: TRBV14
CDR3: ASSQVSWASEKHYNEQF

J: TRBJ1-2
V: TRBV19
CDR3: ASTSLGENNGYT

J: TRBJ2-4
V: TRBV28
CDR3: ASSLGDLAKNIQY

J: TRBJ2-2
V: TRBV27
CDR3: ASSLDRGNTGELF

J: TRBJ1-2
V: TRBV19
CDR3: ASNDNSLYGYT

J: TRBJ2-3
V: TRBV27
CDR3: ASSLWPGKDTQY

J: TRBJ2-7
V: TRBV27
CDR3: ASSFGQGYEQY

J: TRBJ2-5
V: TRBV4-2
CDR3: ASSPKSIGVETQY

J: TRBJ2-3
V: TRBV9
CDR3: ASSVATLDTGDTQY

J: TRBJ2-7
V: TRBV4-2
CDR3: ASSQWTAGYEQY

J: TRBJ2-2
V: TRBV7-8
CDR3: ASSHRDRANTGELF

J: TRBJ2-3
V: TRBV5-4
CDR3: ASSNPSTDTQY

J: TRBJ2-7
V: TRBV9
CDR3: ASSVAPSGVGEQY

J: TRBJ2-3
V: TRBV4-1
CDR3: ASSQPGGTQY

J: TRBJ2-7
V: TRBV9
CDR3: ASSVDTGWGEQY

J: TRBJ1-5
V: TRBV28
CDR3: ASSFVRNQPQH

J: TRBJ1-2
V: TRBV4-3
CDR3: ASSLSTGNNYGYT

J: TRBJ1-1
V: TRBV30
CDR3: AWRPPGPSNTEAF

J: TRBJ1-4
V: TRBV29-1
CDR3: SVAGTGATNEKLF

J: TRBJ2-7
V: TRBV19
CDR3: ASSIRPSFYEQY

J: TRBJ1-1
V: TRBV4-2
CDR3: ASSQEYGEATEAF

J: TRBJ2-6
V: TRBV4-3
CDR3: ASSQSTTPAAGANVLT

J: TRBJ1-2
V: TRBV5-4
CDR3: ASSFRDAGYT

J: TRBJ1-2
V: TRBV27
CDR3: ASSLSNQGLSNYGYT

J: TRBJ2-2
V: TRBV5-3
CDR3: ARRVAGGPATGELF

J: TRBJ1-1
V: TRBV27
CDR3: ASSLFEGGPEAF

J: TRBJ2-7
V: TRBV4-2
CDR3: ASSQGHTSGSVSYEQY

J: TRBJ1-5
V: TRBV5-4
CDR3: ASSEDGRNQPQH